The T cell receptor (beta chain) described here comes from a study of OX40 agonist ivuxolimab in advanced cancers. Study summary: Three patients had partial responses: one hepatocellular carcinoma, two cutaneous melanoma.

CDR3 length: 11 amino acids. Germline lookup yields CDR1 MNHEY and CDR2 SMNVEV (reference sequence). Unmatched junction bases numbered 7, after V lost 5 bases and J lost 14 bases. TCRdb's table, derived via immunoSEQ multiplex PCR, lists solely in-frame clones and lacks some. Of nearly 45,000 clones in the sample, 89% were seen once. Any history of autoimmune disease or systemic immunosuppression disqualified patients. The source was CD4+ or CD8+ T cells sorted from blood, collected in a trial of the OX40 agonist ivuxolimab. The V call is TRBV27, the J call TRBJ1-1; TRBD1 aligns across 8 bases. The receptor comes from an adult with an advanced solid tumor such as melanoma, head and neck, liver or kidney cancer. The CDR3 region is CASSKTGVWFF. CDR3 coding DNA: TGTGCCAGCAGTAAGACAGGGGTTTGGTTCTTT.